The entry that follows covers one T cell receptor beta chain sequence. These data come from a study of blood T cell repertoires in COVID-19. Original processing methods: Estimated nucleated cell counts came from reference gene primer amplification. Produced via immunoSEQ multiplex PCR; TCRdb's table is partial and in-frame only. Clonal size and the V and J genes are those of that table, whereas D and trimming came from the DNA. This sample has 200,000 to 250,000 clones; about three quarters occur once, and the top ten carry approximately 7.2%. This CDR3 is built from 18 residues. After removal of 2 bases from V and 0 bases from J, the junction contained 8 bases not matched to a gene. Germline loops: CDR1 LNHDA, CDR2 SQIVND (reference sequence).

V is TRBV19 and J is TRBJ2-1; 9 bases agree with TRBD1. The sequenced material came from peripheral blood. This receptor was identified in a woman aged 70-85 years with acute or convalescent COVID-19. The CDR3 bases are TGTGCCAGTAGTATAATATCGGGACAGGGCTTCTCCTACAATGAGCAGTTCTTC. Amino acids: CASSIISGQGFSYNEQFF.